These 10 T cell receptor beta chains share one sample of origin, sequenced in a study of shared clonotypes between healthy human individuals. Libraries were prepared by immunoSEQ multiplex PCR; TCRdb keeps only in-frame clonotypes and omits some of them. Of over a million clones listed, roughly 97% are singletons. Sequencing was carried out using naive CD4+ T cells sorted from blood. The subset is: CD45RA+ positively selected. The receptors shown here come from a man aged 25-40 years in good health.

V is TRBV28 and J is TRBJ2-6; D is perhaps TRBD1 (6 bases). Trimming removed 5 bases from V and 4 bases from J, with 12 bases in between. CDR3 length equals 15 residues. Per germline, CDR1 MDHEN and CDR2 SYDVKM. The CDR3 spells CASSEQGYGANVLTF. CDR3 nucleotide sequence: TGTGCCAGCAGTGAGCAGGGGTACGGGGCCAACGTCCTGACTTTC.

The chain uses TRBV18 and TRBJ2-3, with D possibly TRBD2 on 5 matching bases. V was pared by 5 bases and J by 7 bases, with 10 bases between. Germline CDR1 is KGHSH and CDR2 is LQKENI. CDR3 length equals 12 residues. The CDR3 DNA sequence: TGTGCCAGCTCAGTGGACTCGAATACGCAGTATTTT. Its protein product is CASSVDSNTQYF.

This rearrangement joins TRBV5-1 to TRBJ2-7, with 10 bases identical to TRBD1. J lost 7 bases, V lost 0 bases, and 7 bases had no gene match. CDR3 size: 15 residues. The germline CDR1 and CDR2 sequences are SGHRS and YFSETQ. CDR3 protein: CASSLAGTGVEEQYF. The CDR3 DNA is TGCGCCAGCAGCTTGGCCGGGACAGGGGTAGAAGAGCAGTACTTC. The full variable domain, with the rest looked up from reference TRBV5-1 and TRBJ2-7, is KAGVTQTPRYLIKTRGQQVTLSCSPISGHRSVSWYQQTPGQGLQFLFEYFSETQRNKGNFPGRFSGRQFSNSRSEMNVSTLELGDSALYLCASSLAGTGVEEQYFGPGTRLTVT.

About this clone itself: The sample carries other DNA sequences with the same CDR3. The chain is built from TRBV9 and TRBJ2-5, with D hard to call. CDR3 length equals 13 residues. Germline V lookup: CDR1 SGDLS, CDR2 YYNGEE. Trimming cost V 3 bases and J 1 base, with 7 bases left between them. The CDR3 nucleotides read TGTGCCAGCAGCGGAGGCTTCCAAGAGACCCAGTACTTC. This encodes CASSGGFQETQYF.

The chain employs TRBV5-6 and TRBJ1-3; D is undetermined. V shed 4 bases and J shed 0 bases, with 11 bases lying between them. The CDR3 loop spans 15 amino acids. Per the germline V gene, CDR1 is SGHDT and CDR2 is YYEEEE. The CDR3 spells CASSQQLNSGNTIYF. CDR3 bases: TGTGCCAGCAGCCAACAGCTCAACTCTGGAAACACCATATATTTT.

The gene calls are TRBV5-6 and TRBJ2-1; perhaps TRBD1 as D (5 bases). With 3 bases removed from V and 8 bases from J, the gap between germline ends came to 9 bases. CDR3 length equals 12 residues. Per germline, CDR1 SGHDT and CDR2 YYEEEE. CDR3 coding DNA: TGTGCCAGCAGCTACAGGCCCCATGAGCAGTTCTTC. Translated, it gives CASSYRPHEQFF. The variable domain in full, with the rest retrieved from reference TRBV5-6 and TRBJ2-1, is DAGVTQSPTHLIKTRGQQVTLRCSPKSGHDTVSWYQQALGQGPQFIFQYYEEEERQRGNFPDRFSGHQFPNYSSELNVNALLLGDSALYLCASSYRPHEQFFGPGTRLTVL.

This chain connects TRBV9 to TRBJ2-7, with D tentatively TRBD1 (6 bases). Germline V gene data show CDR1 as SGDLS and CDR2 as YYNGEE. Trimming took 0 bases from V and 1 from J, leaving 14 bases between them. The CDR3 extends over 16 amino acids. DNA of the CDR3: TGTGCCAGCAGCGTAGGTCCCCCCGGACAGTCCTACGAGCAGTACTTC. It is translated as CASSVGPPGQSYEQYF. Together with reference TRBV9 and TRBJ2-7, the CDR3 gives the full variable domain: DSGVTQTPKHLITATGQRVTLRCSPRSGDLSVYWYQQSLDQGLQFLIQYYNGEERAKGNILERFSAQQFPDLHSELNLSSLELGDSALYFCASSVGPPGQSYEQYFGPGTRLTVT.

This chain's CDR3 is CASNPGQGIHQPQHF. In DNA form, the CDR3 reads TGTGCCAGCAACCCCGGACAGGGAATCCACCAGCCCCAGCATTTT. The gene calls are TRBV6-5 and TRBJ1-5; 8 bases match TRBD1. Germline trimming cut 7 bases from V and 7 bases from J; bases unmatched to any gene: 12. This CDR3 is built from 15 residues. Germline-derived CDR1 and CDR2 are MNHEY and SVGAGI.

The chain recombines TRBV19 with TRBJ1-1, with D maybe TRBD1 (6 bases). CDR1 and CDR2 (germline): LNHDA, SQIVND (reference sequence). V dropped 4 bases and J dropped 0 bases, with 12 bases sitting between them. The CDR3 has 15 residues. The CDR3 sequence: CASSTGQDMNTEAFF. CDR3 coding DNA: TGTGCCAGTAGTACGGGACAAGATATGAACACTGAAGCTTTCTTT.

The J gene is TRBJ2-3, the V gene TRBV10-3; no firm D call. V shed 9 bases and J shed 5 bases, with 9 bases lying between them. Germline CDR1 reads ENHRY; CDR2 reads SYGVKD. The CDR3 is 11 amino acids. CDR3: CAISPGDTQYF. For the CDR3, the DNA is TGTGCCATATCCCCGGGAGATACGCAGTATTTT.